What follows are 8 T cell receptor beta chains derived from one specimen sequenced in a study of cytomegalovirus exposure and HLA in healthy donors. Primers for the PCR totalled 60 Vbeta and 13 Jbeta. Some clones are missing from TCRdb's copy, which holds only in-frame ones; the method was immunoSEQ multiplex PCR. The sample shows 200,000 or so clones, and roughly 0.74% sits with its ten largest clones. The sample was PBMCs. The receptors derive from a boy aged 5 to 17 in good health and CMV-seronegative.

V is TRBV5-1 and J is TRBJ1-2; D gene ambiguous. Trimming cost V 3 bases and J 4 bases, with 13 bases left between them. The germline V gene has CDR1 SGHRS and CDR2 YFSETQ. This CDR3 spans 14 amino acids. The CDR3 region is CASSSGPEGYGYTF. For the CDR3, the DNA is TGCGCCAGCAGCTCCGGGCCGGAGGGCTATGGCTACACCTTC.

CDR3 amino acids: CASSQDRGLETQYF. DNA for the CDR3: TGTGCCAGCAGCCAGGACAGGGGGCTAGAGACCCAGTACTTC. The V call is TRBV6-5, the J call TRBJ2-5, with 11 bases identical to TRBD1. This CDR3 is built from 14 residues. Germline V gives CDR1 MNHEY, CDR2 SVGAGI. V shed 6 bases, J shed 4 bases, and the junction held 4 bases outside the gene matches.

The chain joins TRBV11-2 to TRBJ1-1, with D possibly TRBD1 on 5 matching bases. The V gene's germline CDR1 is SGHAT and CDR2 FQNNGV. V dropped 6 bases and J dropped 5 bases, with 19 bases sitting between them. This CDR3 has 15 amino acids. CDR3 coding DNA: TGTGCCAGCAGACCCATCCGCAGGGTGGGAACTGAAGCTTTCTTT. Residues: CASRPIRRVGTEAFF.

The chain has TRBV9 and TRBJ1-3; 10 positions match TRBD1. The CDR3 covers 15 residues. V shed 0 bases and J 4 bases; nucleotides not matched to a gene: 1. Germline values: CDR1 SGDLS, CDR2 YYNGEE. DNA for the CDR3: TGTGCCAGCAGCGTAGAGGGACAGGGGGGAAACACCATATATTTT. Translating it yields CASSVEGQGGNTIYF.

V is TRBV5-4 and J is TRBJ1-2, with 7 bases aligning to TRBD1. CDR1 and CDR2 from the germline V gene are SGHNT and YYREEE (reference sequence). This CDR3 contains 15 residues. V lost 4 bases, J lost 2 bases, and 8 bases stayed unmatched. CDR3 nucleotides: TGTGCCAGCAGCCCAACCTCAGGGGGAAACTATGGCTACACCTTC. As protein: CASSPTSGGNYGYTF.

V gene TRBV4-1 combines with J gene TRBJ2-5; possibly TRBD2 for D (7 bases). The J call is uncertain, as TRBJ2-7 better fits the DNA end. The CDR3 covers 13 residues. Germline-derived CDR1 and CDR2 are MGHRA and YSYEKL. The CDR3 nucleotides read TGCGCCAGCAGCAGCGGGACACCCTACGAGCAGTACTTC. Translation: CASSSGTPYEQYF.

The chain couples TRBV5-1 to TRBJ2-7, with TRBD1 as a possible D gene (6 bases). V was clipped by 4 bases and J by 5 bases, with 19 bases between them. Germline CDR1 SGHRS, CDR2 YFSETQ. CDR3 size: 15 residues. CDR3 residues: CASSQSDSPIDEQYF. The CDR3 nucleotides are TGCGCCAGCAGCCAGTCGGACAGCCCTATCGACGAGCAGTACTTC.

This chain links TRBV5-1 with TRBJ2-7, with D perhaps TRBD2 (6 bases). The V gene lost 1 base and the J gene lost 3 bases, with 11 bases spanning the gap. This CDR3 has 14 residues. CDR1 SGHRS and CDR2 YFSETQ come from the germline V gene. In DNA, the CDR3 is TGCGCCAGCAGCTTGTCCGGGAGAAGCTACGAGCAGTACTTC. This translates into CASSLSGRSYEQYF.